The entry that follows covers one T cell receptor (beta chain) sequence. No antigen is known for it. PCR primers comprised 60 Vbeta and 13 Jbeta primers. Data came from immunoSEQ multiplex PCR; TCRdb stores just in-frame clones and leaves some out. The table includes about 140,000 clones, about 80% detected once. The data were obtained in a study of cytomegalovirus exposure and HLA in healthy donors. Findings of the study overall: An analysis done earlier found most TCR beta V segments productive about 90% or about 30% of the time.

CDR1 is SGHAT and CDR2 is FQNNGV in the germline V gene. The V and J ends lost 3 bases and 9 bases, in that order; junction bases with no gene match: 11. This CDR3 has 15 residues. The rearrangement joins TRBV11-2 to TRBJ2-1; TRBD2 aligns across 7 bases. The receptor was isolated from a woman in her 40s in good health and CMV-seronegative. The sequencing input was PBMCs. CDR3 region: CASSFLLGGRVEQFF. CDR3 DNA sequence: TGTGCCAGCAGCTTCCTTTTGGGAGGGCGGGTTGAGCAGTTCTTC.